This is a list of T cell receptor beta chains from one sample in a study of T-cell memory formation after mild COVID-19. TCRdb re-derived calls from the 5' RACE reads in MiXCR, one entry per CDR3 protein. The sample records roughly 320,000 distinct CDR3 sequences, around 30% being singletons. Material for sequencing was PBMCs or a T cell subset sorted from them (not recorded which). The receptors were gathered from an adult woman who had mild COVID-19 (a few samples of this study predate the infection). Cell type and time point are not known. The CDR3 runs from the conserved cysteine through the conserved F or W. Fields, in order: V gene, J gene, CDR3 protein.

v_call: TRBV14; j_call: TRBJ1-4; cdr3_aa: CASSLLQVGSNEKLFF
v_call: TRBV10-3; j_call: TRBJ2-1; cdr3_aa: CAITPDSSYNEQFF
v_call: TRBV4-2; j_call: TRBJ2-1; cdr3_aa: CASSVSGSGGNEQFF
v_call: TRBV28; j_call: TRBJ2-5; cdr3_aa: CASSLRGFKTQYF
v_call: TRBV24-1; j_call: TRBJ2-1; cdr3_aa: CATSTLGVAGEYNEQFF
v_call: TRBV12-3/TRBV12-4; j_call: TRBJ1-2; cdr3_aa: CASSDREDYGYTF
v_call: TRBV7-2; j_call: TRBJ1-1; cdr3_aa: CASSRQAAWGTEAFF
v_call: TRBV29-1; j_call: TRBJ2-6; cdr3_aa: CSTQGGGGETGANVLTF
v_call: TRBV5-4; j_call: TRBJ2-5; cdr3_aa: CASSWSIGTGEETQYF
v_call: TRBV4-2; j_call: TRBJ2-1; cdr3_aa: CASSQRGASSYNEQFF
v_call: TRBV18; j_call: TRBJ2-3; cdr3_aa: CASSLTESSTDTQYF
v_call: TRBV5-1; j_call: TRBJ2-5; cdr3_aa: CASGERNQETQYF
v_call: TRBV5-6; j_call: TRBJ2-5; cdr3_aa: CASSNGRQETQETQYF
v_call: TRBV29-1; j_call: TRBJ2-7; cdr3_aa: CSVAGNEQYF
v_call: TRBV7-2; j_call: TRBJ1-5; cdr3_aa: CASSLIALDSYSNQPQHF
v_call: TRBV24-1; j_call: TRBJ2-1; cdr3_aa: CATSDPPGTPYNEQFF
v_call: TRBV4-2; j_call: TRBJ2-7; cdr3_aa: CASSQGTVAYEQYF
v_call: TRBV9; j_call: TRBJ2-3; cdr3_aa: CASSVVGTSGSTDTQYF
v_call: TRBV6-1; j_call: TRBJ1-2; cdr3_aa: CASSELTLGSNTNYGYTF
v_call: TRBV27; j_call: TRBJ2-5; cdr3_aa: CASSLMASGTGETQYF
v_call: TRBV5-1; j_call: TRBJ2-4; cdr3_aa: CASSPGTRGAGDIQYF
v_call: TRBV9; j_call: TRBJ2-1; cdr3_aa: CASSLGFTYNEQFF
v_call: TRBV7-9; j_call: TRBJ2-7; cdr3_aa: CATLGTGSYEQYF
v_call: TRBV5-1; j_call: TRBJ2-7; cdr3_aa: CASSLDAPTYEQYF
v_call: TRBV7-9; j_call: TRBJ2-7; cdr3_aa: CASSDSGSNEQYF
v_call: TRBV7-3; j_call: TRBJ1-1; cdr3_aa: CASSAQVGGLNTEAFF
v_call: TRBV5-4; j_call: TRBJ2-1; cdr3_aa: CASSLEAGGLYNEQFF
v_call: TRBV30; j_call: TRBJ2-1; cdr3_aa: CAWTVGRGEQFF
v_call: TRBV5-1; j_call: TRBJ2-6; cdr3_aa: CASSFPQGSYSGANVLTF
v_call: TRBV7-3; j_call: TRBJ2-1; cdr3_aa: CASSFSVGGFYNEQFF
v_call: TRBV30; j_call: TRBJ2-1; cdr3_aa: CAWSVRAGGLYNGQFF
v_call: TRBV7-7; j_call: TRBJ2-1; cdr3_aa: CASSSWTGEEQFF
v_call: TRBV25-1; j_call: TRBJ2-7; cdr3_aa: CASSESGTGSYEQYF
v_call: TRBV10-3; j_call: TRBJ2-7; cdr3_aa: CATRATLSYEQYF
v_call: TRBV10-3; j_call: TRBJ1-1; cdr3_aa: CAIRGQGIGNTEAFF
v_call: TRBV2; j_call: TRBJ2-1; cdr3_aa: CASSATSGSWNEQFF
v_call: TRBV12-3/TRBV12-4; j_call: TRBJ1-2; cdr3_aa: CASSFPGRYGYTF
v_call: TRBV11-3; j_call: TRBJ2-7; cdr3_aa: CASSRRGSRYEQYF
v_call: TRBV24-1; j_call: TRBJ1-5; cdr3_aa: CATSDGHRSGPQHF
v_call: TRBV7-6; j_call: TRBJ1-1; cdr3_aa: CASSLRLGGTEAFF
v_call: TRBV5-1; j_call: TRBJ2-2; cdr3_aa: CASSLALALTGELFF
v_call: TRBV12-3/TRBV12-4; j_call: TRBJ2-7; cdr3_aa: CASLLGTGEQYF
v_call: TRBV5-6; j_call: TRBJ1-5; cdr3_aa: CASRLGQGNQPQHF
v_call: TRBV7-6; j_call: TRBJ2-2; cdr3_aa: CASGSAGELFF
v_call: TRBV5-1; j_call: TRBJ2-3; cdr3_aa: CASSLVGTRPDTQYF
v_call: TRBV29-1; j_call: TRBJ2-7; cdr3_aa: CSVHSGAHPYEQYF